This TCR beta chain was recorded in a study of patients and donors after allogeneic stem cell transplantation. TCRdb reanalysed the RT-PCR reads using MiXCR and keeps one entry per CDR3 protein. The sample includes some 230,000 distinct CDR3 sequences, around 14% seen only once; the top ten take 11%. The CDR3 spans 16 residues. CDR1 is SNHLY, CDR2 FYNNEI, per germline. J was trimmed by 3 bases and V by 6 bases; bases with no gene match: 9. Many counts were recorded for this clonotype. What was sequenced was blood, either unsorted or a sorted T cell fraction (not recorded which). This receptor was obtained from a human donor who was either an allogeneic HSCT recipient or a stem cell or donor lymphocyte infusion donor (not recorded which). It is not recorded whose cells these are; they may come from a transplant donor. The rearrangement uses TRBV2 and TRBJ2-2; 8 bases agree with TRBD2. The CDR3 region is CASSLERGPYTGELFF. The CDR3 DNA follows: TGTGCCAGCAGCCTTGAGCGGGGGCCCTACACCGGGGAGCTGTTTTTT.